This T cell receptor (beta chain) was profiled in a study of shared clonotypes between healthy human individuals. General study results and limits: Of the naive CD4 clonotypes, around 4.7% were shared across several donors.

To note about this clone: Its target is not known.

Clones were read by immunoSEQ multiplex PCR, and TCRdb kept only the in-frame ones, dropping some. The table shows some 2,000,000 clones, with approximately 94% occurring only once. This CDR3 comprises 13 residues. In germline, CDR1 is GTSNPN, CDR2 SVGIG (reference sequence). The V segment lost 1 base and the J segment 5 bases; nucleotides outside the gene matches: 3. The clonotype comes from a man aged 18 to 30 in good health. This chain links TRBV30 with TRBJ2-3; 7 bases fit TRBD1. Source material: naive CD4+ T cells sorted from blood. Subset in this sample: CD45RA+ positively selected. CDR3 amino acids: CAWSGQGRDTQYF. CDR3 nucleotides: TGTGCCTGGAGTGGACAGGGAAGAGATACGCAGTATTTT. Full variable domain (remainder filled in from reference TRBV30 and TRBJ2-3): SQTIHQWPATLVQPVGSPLSLECTVEGTSNPNLYWYRQAAGRGLQLLFYSVGIGQISSEVPQNLSASRPQDRQFILSSKKLLLSDSGFYLCAWSGQGRDTQYFGPGTRLTVL.